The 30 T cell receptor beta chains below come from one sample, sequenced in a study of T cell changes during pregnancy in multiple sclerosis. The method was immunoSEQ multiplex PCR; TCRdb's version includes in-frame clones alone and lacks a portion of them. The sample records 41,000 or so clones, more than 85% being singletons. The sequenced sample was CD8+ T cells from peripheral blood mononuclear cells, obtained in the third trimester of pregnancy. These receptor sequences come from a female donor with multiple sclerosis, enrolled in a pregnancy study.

The CDR3 spells CASSYGTGGNGYTF. The DNA for the CDR3 is TGTGCCAGCAGTTACGGGACAGGGGGCAATGGCTACACCTTC. This chain uses TRBV27 with TRBJ1-2; 12 nucleotides match TRBD1. Germline V gene sequence: CDR1 MNHEY, CDR2 SMNVEV (reference sequence). V lost 4 bases, J lost 6 bases, and 3 bases stayed unmatched. The CDR3 extends over 14 amino acids.

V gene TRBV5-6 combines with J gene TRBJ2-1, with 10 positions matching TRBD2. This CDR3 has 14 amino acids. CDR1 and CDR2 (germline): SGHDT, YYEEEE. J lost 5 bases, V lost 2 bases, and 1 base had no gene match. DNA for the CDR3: TGTGCCAGCAGCTTAGGACTAGCGGACAATGAGCAGTTCTTC. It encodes CASSLGLADNEQFF.

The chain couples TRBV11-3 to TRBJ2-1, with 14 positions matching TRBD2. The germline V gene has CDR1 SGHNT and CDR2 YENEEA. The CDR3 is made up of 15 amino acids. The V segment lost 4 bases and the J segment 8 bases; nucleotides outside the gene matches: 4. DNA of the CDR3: TGTGCCAGCAGCTCGGGACTAGCGGGAGCGGATGAGCAGTTCTTC. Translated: CASSSGLAGADEQFF.

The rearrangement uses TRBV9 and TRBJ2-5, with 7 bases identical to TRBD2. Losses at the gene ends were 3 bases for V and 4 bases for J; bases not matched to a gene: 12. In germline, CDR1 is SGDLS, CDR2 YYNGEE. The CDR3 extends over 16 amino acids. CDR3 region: CASSEEGGARAETQYF. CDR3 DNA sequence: TGTGCCAGCAGCGAGGAGGGAGGGGCTAGGGCAGAGACCCAGTACTTC.

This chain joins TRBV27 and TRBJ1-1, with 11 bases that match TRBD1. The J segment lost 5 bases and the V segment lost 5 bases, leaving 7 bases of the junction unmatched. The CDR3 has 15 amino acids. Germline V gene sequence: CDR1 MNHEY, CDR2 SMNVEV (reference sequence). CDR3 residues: CASSASGTGGTEAFF. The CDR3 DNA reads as TGTGCCAGCAGTGCCTCCGGGACAGGGGGTACTGAAGCTTTCTTT.

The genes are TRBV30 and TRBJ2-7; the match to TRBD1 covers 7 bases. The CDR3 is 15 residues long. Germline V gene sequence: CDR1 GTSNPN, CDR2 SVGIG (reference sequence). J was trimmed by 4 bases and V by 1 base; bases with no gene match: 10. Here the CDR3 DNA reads TGTGCCTGGAGTGCCCGATTCGACAGGGTATACGAGCAGTACTTC. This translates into CAWSARFDRVYEQYF.

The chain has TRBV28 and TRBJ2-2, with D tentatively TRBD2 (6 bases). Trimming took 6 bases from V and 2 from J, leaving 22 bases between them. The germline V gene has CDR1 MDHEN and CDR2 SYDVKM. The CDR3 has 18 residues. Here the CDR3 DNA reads TGTGCCAGCAGCAGCACTTCCGGGACTTCTTATAACACCGGGGAGCTGTTTTTT. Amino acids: CASSSTSGTSYNTGELFF.

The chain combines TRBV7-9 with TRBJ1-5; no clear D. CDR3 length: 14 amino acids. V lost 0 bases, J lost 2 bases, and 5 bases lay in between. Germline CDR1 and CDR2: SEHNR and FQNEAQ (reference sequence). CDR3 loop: CASSLALGNQPQHF. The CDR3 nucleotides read TGTGCCAGCAGCTTAGCTTTAGGCAATCAGCCCCAGCATTTT.

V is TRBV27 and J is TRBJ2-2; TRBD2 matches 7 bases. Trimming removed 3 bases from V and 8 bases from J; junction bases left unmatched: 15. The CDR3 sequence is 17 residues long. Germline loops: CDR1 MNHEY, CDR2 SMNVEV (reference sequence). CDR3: CASSFLTAGLGSGELFF. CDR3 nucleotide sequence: TGTGCCAGCAGTTTCCTAACAGCGGGACTTGGGTCTGGGGAGCTGTTTTTT.

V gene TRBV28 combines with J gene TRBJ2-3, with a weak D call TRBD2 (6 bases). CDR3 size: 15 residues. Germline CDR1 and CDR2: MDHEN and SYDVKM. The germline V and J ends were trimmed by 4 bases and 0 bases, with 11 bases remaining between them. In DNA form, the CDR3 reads TGTGCCAGCAGTTCCCCGGGACTCAGCACAGATACGCAGTATTTT. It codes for CASSSPGLSTDTQYF.

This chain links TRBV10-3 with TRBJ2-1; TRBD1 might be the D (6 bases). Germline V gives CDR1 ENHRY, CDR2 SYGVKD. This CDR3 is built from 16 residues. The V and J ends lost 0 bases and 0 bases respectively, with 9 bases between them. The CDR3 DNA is TGTGCCATCAGTGAGTCGGGGGCCCCCTCCTACAATGAGCAGTTCTTC. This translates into CAISESGAPSYNEQFF.

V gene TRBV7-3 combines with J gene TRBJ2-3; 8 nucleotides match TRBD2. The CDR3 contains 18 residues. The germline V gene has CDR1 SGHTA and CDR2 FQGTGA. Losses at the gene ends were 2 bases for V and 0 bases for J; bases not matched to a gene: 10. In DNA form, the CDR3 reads TGTGCCAGCAGCTTACGGCCCGGGGGGGGCGCTAGCACAGATACGCAGTATTTT. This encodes CASSLRPGGGASTDTQYF.

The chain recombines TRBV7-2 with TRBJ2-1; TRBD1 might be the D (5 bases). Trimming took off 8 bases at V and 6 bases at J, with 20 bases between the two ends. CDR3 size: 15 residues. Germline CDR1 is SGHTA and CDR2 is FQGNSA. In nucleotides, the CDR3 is TGTGCCAGCTCTCTCGTGGGGCAAGGTTCCAATGAGCAGTTCTTC. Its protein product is CASSLVGQGSNEQFF.

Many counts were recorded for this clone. In nucleotides, the CDR3 is TGTGCCAGCAGCTTACTAGATGTGAATGAGCAGTTCTTC. Protein product: CASSLLDVNEQFF. The V and J genes are TRBV7-9 and TRBJ2-1; no clear D. V gave up 2 bases and J gave up 7 bases, with 9 bases separating them. CDR3 length equals 13 residues. From germline, CDR1 is SEHNR and CDR2 FQNEAQ (reference sequence). The full variable domain, rest sourced from reference TRBV7-9 and TRBJ2-1, is DTGVSQNPRHKITKRGQNVTFRCDPISEHNRLYWYRQTLGQGPEFLTYFQNEAQLEKSRLLSDRFSAERPKGSFSTLEIQRTEQGDSAMYLCASSLLDVNEQFFGPGTRLTVL.

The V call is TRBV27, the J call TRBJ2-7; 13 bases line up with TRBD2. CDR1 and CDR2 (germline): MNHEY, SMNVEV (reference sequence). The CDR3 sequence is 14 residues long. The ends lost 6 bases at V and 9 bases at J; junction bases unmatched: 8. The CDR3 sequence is CASSAGTSGTAQYF. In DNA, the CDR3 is TGTGCCAGCAGCGCCGGGACTAGCGGGACCGCGCAGTACTTC.

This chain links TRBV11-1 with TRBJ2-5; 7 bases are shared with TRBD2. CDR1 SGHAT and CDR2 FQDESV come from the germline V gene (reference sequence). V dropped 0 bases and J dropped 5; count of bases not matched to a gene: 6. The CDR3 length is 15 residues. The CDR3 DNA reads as TGTGCCAGCAGCTTAGCGGGAGGGCCTGGGGAGACCCAGTACTTC. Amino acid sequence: CASSLAGGPGETQYF.

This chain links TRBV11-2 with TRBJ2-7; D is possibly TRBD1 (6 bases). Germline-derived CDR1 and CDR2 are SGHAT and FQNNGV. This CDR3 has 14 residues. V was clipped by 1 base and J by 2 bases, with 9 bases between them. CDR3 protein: CASSLAGQTYEQYF. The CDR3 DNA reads TGTGCCAGCAGCTTAGCAGGACAGACCTACGAGCAGTACTTC.

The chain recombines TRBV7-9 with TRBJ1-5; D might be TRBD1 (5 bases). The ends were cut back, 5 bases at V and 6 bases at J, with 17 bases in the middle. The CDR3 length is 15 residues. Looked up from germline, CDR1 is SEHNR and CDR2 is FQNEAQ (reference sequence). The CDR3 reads CASSPSGSGVQPQHF. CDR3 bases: TGTGCCAGCAGCCCCTCGGGGTCGGGGGTTCAGCCCCAGCATTTT.

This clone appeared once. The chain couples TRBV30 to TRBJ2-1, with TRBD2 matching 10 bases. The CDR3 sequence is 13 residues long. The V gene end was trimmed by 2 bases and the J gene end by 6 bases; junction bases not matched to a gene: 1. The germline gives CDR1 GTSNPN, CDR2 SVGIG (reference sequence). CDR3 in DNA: TGTGCCTGGAGTCTAGCGGGAGTCAATGAGCAGTTCTTC. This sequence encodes CAWSLAGVNEQFF.

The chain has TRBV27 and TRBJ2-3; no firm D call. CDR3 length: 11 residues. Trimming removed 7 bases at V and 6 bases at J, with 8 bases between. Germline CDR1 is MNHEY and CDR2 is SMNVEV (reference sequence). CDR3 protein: CASTHADTQYF. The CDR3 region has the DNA TGTGCCAGCACGCACGCGGATACGCAGTATTTT.

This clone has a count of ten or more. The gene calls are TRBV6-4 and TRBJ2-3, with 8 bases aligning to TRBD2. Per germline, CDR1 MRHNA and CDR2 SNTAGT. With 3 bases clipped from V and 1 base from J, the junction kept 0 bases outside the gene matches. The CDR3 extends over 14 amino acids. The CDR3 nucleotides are TGTGCCAGCAGTGAGCGGGGGGGCACAGATACGCAGTATTTT. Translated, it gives CASSERGGTDTQYF.

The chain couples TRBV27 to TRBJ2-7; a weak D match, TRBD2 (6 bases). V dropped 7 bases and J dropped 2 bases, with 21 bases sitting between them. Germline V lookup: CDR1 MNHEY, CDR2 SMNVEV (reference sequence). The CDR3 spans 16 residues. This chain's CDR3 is CASNSLGLSGAYEQYF. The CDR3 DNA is TGTGCCAGCAATTCCTTAGGTCTTAGCGGAGCCTACGAGCAGTACTTC.

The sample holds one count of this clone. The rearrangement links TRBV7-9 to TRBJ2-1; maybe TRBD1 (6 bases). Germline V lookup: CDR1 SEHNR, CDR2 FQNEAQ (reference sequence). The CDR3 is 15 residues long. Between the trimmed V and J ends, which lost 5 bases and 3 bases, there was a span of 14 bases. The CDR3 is CASSHIQGDYNEQFF. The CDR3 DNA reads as TGTGCCAGCAGCCATATACAGGGCGACTACAATGAGCAGTTCTTC.

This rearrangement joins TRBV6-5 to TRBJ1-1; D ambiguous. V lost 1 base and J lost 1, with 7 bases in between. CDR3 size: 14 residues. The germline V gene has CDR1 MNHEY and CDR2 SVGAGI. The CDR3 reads CASSYYSGNTEAFF. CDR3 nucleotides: TGTGCCAGCAGTTACTATTCGGGGAACACTGAAGCTTTCTTT.

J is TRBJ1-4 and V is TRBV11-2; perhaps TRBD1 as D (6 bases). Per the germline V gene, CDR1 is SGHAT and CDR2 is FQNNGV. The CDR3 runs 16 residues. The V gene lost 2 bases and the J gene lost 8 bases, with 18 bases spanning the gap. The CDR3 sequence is CASSLQASKGGEKLFF. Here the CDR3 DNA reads TGTGCCAGCAGCTTACAAGCGAGTAAGGGGGGGGAAAAACTGTTTTTT.

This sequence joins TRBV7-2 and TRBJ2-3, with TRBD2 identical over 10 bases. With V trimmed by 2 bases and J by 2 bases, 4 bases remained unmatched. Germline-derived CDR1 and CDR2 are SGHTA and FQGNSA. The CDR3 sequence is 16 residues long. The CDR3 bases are TGTGCCAGCAGCTTATTAGCGGGGGGAAACACAGATACGCAGTATTTT. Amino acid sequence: CASSLLAGGNTDTQYF.

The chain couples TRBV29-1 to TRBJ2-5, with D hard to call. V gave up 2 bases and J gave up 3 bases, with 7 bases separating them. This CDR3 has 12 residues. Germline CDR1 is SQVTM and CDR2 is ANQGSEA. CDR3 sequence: CSVESGEETQYF. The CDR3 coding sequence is TGCAGCGTTGAATCCGGTGAAGAGACCCAGTACTTC.

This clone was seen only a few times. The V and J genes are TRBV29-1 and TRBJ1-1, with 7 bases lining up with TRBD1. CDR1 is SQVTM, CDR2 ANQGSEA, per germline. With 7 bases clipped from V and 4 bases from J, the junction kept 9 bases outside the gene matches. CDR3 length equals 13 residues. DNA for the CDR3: TGCAGCGGCGTGGACAGGCTGAGCACTGAAGCTTTCTTT. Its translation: CSGVDRLSTEAFF.

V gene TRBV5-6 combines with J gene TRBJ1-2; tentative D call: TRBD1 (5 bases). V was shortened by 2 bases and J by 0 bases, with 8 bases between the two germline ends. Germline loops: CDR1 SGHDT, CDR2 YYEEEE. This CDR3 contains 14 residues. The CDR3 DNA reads TGTGCCAGCAGCTTTGACAGATCTAACTATGGCTACACCTTC. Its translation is CASSFDRSNYGYTF.

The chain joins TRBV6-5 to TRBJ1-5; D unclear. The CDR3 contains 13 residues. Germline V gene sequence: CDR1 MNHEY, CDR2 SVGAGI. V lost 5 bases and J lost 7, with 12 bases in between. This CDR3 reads CASSRTAGQPQHF. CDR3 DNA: TGTGCCAGCAGTAGGACGGCGGGACAGCCCCAGCATTTT.